This note documents a single TCR beta chain sequence. The data originate from a study of human T cells and chemical hapten exposure. Study context: Doses of diphenylcyclopropenone went to the patients' scalps weekly throughout the approximately 22-week study. Patients having alopecia areata, totalis or universalis were mostly female.

CDR1 is MDHEN and CDR2 is SYDVKM in the germline V gene. The CDR3 sequence is 13 residues long. With V trimmed by 6 bases and J by 2 bases, 1 base remained unmatched. As to time point: patch test 3, about 24 weeks after DPC sensitization. As to treatment: therapeutic diphenylcyclopropenone sensitization with weekly scalp DPC. Prior to each patch test being applied, blood was drawn. TCRdb recomputed calls from the RACE reads with MiXCR, one row per CDR3 protein. The repertoire holds 82,000 or so distinct CDR3 sequences, approximately 12% seen once, with approximately 6% in the top ten. This TCR came from a woman in her fifties or sixties with alopecia areata. Some clones in this sample may be carry-over from other donors' samples. This chain joins TRBV28 and TRBJ2-1, with 7 bases matching TRBD2. The input for sequencing was whole blood, taken in connection with sensitization to the hapten diphenylcyclopropenone (DPC). CDR3 sequence: CASRGTTYNEQFF. CDR3 coding DNA: TGTGCCAGCAGGGGGACTACCTACAATGAGCAGTTCTTC.